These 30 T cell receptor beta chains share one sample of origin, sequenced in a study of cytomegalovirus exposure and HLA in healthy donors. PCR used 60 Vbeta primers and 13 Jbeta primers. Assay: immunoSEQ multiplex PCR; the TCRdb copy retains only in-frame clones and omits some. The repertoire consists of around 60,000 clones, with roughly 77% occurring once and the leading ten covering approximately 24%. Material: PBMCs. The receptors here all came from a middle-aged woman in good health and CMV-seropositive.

The CDR3 region has the DNA TGCGCCAGCGGGGGCGGGGGCCTCTTAAGCGAGCAGTACTTC. Its translation is CASGGGGLLSEQYF. V is TRBV5-1 and J is TRBJ2-7; TRBD2 might be the D (7 bases). Trimming shortened V by 7 bases and J by 6 bases, and 20 bases separated the two germline ends. From germline, CDR1 is SGHRS and CDR2 YFSETQ. This CDR3 comprises 14 residues.

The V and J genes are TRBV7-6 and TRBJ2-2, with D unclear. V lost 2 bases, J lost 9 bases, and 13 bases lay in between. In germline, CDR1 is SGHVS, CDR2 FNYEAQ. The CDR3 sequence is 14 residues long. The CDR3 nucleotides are TGTGCCAGCAGCTTAAGTGCCCTAAATCGGGAGCTGTTTTTT. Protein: CASSLSALNRELFF. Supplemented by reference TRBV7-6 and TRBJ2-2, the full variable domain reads GAGVSQSPRYKVTKRGQDVALRCDPISGHVSLYWYRQALGQGPEFLTYFNYEAQQDKSGLPNDRFSAERPEGSISTLTIQRTEQRDSAMYRCASSLSALNRELFFGEGSRLTVL.

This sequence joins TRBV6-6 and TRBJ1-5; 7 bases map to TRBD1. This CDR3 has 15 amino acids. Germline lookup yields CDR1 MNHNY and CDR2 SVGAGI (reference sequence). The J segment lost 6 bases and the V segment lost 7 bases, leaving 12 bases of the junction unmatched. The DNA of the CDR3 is TGTGCCAGCATCCCAGGACAGGAGACATCTCAGCCCCAGCATTTT. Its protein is CASIPGQETSQPQHF.

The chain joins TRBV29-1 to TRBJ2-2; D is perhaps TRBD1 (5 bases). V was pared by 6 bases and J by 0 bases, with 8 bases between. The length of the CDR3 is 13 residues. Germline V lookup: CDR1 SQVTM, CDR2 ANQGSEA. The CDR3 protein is CSVQDTNTGELFF. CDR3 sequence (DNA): TGCAGCGTACAGGACACGAACACCGGGGAGCTGTTTTTT.

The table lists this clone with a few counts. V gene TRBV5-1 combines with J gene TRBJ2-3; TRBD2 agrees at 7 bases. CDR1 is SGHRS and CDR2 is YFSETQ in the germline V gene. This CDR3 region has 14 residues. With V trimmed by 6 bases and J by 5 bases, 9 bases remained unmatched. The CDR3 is CASMGLAVQDTQYF. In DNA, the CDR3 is TGCGCCAGCATGGGGCTAGCGGTCCAAGATACGCAGTATTTT.

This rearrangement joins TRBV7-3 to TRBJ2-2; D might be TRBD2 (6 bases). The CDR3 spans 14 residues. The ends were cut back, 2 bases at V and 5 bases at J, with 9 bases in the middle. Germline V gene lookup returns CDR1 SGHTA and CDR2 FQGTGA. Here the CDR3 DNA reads TGTGCCAGCAGCTTAGGAGGGCCTACCGGGGAGCTGTTTTTT. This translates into CASSLGGPTGELFF.

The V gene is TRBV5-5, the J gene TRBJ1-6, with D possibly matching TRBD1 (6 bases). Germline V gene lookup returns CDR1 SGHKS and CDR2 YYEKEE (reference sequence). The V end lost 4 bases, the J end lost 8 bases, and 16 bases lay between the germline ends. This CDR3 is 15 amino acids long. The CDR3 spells CASSPTGPFYSPLHF. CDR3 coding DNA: TGTGCCAGCAGCCCTACAGGGCCGTTTTATTCACCCCTCCACTTT.

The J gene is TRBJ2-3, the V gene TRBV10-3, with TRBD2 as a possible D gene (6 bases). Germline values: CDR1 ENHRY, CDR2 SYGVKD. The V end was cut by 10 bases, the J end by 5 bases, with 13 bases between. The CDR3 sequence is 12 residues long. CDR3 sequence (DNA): TGTGCCACCGGGGGTAGGGGAGATACGCAGTATTTT. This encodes CATGGRGDTQYF.

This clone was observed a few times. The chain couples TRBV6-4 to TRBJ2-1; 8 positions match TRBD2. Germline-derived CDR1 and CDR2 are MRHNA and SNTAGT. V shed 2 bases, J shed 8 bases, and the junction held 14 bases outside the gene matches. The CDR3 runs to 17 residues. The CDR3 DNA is TGTGCCAGCAGTGACATCCCGGGGGGGGACTTATCCCATGAGCAGTTCTTC. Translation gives CASSDIPGGDLSHEQFF.

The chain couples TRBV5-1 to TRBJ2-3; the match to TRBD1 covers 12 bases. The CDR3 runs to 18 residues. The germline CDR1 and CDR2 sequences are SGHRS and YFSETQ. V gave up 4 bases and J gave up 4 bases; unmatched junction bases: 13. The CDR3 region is CASSTTRPGQGASDTQYF. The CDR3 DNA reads TGCGCCAGCAGCACAACCCGCCCGGGACAGGGGGCCTCAGATACGCAGTATTTT.

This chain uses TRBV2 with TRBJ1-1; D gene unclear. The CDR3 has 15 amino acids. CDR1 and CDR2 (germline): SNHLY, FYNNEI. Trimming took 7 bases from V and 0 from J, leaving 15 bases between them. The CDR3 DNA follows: TGTGCCAGCACCCCACAAGGAGGGTTGAACACTGAAGCTTTCTTT. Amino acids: CASTPQGGLNTEAFF.

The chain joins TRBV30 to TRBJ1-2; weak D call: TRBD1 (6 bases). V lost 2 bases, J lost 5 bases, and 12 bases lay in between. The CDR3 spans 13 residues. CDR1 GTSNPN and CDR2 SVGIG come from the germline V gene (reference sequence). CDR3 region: CAWSQQGWYGYTF. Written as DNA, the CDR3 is TGTGCCTGGAGTCAACAGGGATGGTATGGCTACACCTTC.

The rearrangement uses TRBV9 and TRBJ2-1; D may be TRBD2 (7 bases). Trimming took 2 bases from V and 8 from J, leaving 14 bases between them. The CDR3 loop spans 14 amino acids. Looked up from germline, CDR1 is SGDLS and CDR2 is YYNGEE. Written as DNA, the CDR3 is TGTGCCAGCAGCGTCGGAGGGGGGAGGGATGAGCAGTTCTTC. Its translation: CASSVGGGRDEQFF. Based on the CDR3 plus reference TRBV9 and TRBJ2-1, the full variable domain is DSGVTQTPKHLITATGQRVTLRCSPRSGDLSVYWYQQSLDQGLQFLIQYYNGEERAKGNILERFSAQQFPDLHSELNLSSLELGDSALYFCASSVGGGRDEQFFGPGTRLTVL.

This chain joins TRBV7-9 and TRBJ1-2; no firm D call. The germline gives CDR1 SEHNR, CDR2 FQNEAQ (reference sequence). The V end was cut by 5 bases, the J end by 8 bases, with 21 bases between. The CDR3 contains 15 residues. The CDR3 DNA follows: TGTGCCAGCAGCCCCATCGTCGGGGAACTGGGAGGCTACACCTTC. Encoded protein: CASSPIVGELGGYTF.

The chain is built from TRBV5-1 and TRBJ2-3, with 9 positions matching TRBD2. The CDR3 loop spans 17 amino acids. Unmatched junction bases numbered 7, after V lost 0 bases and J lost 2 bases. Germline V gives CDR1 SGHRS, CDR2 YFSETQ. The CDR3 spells CASSLGAGGPVTDTQYF. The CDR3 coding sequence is TGCGCCAGCAGCTTGGGGGCGGGGGGGCCAGTCACAGATACGCAGTATTTT. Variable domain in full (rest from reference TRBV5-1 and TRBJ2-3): KAGVTQTPRYLIKTRGQQVTLSCSPISGHRSVSWYQQTPGQGLQFLFEYFSETQRNKGNFPGRFSGRQFSNSRSEMNVSTLELGDSALYLCASSLGAGGPVTDTQYFGPGTRLTVL.

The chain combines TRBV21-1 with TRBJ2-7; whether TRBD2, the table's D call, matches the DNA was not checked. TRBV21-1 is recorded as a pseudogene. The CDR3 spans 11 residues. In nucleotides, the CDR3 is TGTGCCAGCAGCCCTAGTAAAGAGCAGTACTTC. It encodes CASSPSKEQYF.

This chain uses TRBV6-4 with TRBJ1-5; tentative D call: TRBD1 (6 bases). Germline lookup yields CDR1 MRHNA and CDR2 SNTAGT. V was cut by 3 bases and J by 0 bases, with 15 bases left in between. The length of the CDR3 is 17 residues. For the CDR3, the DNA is TGTGCCAGCAGTGAGATGTCGGGACACAGTAGCAATCAGCCCCAGCATTTT. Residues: CASSEMSGHSSNQPQHF.

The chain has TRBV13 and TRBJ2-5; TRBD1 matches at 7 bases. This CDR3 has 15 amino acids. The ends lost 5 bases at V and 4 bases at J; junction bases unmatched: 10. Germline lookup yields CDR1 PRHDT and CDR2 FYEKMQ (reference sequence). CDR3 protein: CASSLITGTAETQYF. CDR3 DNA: TGTGCCAGCAGCCTAATCACCGGGACAGCAGAGACCCAGTACTTC.

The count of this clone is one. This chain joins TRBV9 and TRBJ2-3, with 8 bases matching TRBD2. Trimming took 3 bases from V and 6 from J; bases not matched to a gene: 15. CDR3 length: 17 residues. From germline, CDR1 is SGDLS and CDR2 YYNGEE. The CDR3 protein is CASSAPPTGTRRDTQYF. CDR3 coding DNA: TGTGCCAGCAGCGCCCCCCCCACCGGGACTAGGAGGGATACGCAGTATTTT.

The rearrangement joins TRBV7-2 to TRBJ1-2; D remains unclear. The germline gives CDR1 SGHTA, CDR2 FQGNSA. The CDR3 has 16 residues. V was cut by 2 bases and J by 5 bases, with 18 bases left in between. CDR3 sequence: CASSLNKKQVSYGYTF. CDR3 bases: TGTGCCAGCAGCTTAAATAAGAAGCAGGTCTCTTATGGCTACACCTTC.

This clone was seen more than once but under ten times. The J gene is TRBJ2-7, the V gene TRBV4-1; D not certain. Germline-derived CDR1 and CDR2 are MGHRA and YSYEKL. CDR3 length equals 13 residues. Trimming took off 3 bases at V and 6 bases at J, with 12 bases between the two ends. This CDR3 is CASSHLSYGEQYF. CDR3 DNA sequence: TGCGCCAGCAGCCATCTCTCGTACGGCGAGCAGTACTTC.

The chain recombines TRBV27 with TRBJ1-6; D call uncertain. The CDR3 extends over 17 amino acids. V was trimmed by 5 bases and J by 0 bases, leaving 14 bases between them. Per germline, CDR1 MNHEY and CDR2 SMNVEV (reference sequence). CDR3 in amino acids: CASSPREHSSYNSPLHF. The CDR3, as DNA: TGTGCCAGCAGTCCTCGGGAACACAGCTCCTATAATTCACCCCTCCACTTT.

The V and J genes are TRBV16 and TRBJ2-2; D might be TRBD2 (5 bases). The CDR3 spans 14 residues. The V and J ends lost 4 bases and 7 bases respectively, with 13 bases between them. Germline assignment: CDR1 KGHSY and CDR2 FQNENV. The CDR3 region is CASSPNGIGGELFF. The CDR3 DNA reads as TGTGCCAGCAGCCCCAACGGGATTGGCGGGGAGCTGTTTTTT.

CDR3 sequence: CASSALSGNTIYF. The CDR3 nucleotides are TGTGCCAGCAGCGCACTTTCAGGAAACACCATATATTTT. The V call is TRBV9, the J call TRBJ1-3; D is uncertain. The germline V gene encodes CDR1 SGDLS and CDR2 YYNGEE. Between the trimmed V and J ends, which lost 3 bases and 4 bases, there was a span of 8 bases. The CDR3 totals 13 residues.

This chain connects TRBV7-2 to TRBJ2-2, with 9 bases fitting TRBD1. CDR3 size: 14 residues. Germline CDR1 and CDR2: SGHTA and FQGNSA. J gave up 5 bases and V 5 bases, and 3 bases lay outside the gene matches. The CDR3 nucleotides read TGTGCCAGCAGCACGACAGGGGGAACCGGGGAGCTGTTTTTT. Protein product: CASSTTGGTGELFF.

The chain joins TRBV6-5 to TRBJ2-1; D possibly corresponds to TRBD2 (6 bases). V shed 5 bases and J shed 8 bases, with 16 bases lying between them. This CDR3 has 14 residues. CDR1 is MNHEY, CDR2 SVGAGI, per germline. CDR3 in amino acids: CASSARLVRDEQFF. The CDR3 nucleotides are TGTGCCAGCAGTGCCAGACTAGTGCGGGATGAGCAGTTCTTC.

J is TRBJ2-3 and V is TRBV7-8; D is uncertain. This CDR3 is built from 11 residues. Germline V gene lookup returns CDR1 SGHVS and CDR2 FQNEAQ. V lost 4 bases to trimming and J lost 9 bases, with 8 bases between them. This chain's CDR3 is CASSSLFTQYF. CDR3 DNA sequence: TGTGCCAGCAGCTCCCTCTTCACGCAGTATTTT.

This chain's CDR3 is CASTPGDYGYTF. CDR3 DNA sequence: TGTGCCAGCACCCCGGGGGACTATGGCTACACCTTC. The chain carries TRBV25-1 and TRBJ1-2; maybe TRBD1 (5 bases). This CDR3 has 12 amino acids. Germline V gives CDR1 MGHDK, CDR2 SYGVNS. Trimming removed 7 bases from V and 3 bases from J, with 9 bases in between.

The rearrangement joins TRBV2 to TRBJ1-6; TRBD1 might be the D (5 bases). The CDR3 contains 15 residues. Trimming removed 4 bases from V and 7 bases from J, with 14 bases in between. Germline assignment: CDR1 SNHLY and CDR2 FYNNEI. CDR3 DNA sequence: TGTGCCAGCAGTGGGAGCAGGGTCGGGAATTCACCCCTCCACTTT. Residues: CASSGSRVGNSPLHF.

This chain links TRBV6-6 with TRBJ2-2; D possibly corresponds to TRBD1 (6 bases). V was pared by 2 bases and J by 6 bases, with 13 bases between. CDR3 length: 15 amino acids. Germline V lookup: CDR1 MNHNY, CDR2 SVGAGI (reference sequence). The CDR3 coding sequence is TGTGCCAGCAGTTACGTCAGGGGCGGGTCCGGGGAGCTGTTTTTT. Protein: CASSYVRGGSGELFF.